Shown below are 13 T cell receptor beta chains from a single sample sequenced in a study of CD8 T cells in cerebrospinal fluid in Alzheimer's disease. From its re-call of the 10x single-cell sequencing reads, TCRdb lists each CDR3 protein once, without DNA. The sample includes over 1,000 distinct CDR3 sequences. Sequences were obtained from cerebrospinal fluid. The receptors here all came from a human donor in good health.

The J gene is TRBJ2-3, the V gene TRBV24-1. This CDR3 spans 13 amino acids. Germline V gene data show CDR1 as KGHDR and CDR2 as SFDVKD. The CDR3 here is CATSQPSTDTQYF.

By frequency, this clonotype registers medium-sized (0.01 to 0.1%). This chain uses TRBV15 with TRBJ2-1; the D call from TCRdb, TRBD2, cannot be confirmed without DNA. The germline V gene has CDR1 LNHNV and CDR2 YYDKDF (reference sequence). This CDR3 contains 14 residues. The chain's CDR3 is CATSRGTRSDEQFF.

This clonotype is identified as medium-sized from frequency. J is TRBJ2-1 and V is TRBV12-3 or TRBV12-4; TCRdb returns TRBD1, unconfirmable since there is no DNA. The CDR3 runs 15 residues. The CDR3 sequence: CASSLGGTNYNEQFF.

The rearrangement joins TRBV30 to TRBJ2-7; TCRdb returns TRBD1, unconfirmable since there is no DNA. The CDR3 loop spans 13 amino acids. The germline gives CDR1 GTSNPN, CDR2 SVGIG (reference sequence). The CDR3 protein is CAWSSGTTYEQYF.

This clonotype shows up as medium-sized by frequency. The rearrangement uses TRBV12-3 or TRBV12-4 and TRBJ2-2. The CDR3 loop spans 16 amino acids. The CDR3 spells CASSYTNQENTGELFF.

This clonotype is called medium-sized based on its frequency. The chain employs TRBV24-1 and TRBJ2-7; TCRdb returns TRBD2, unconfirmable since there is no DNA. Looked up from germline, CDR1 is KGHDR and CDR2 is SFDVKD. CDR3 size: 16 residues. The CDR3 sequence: CATGGLAGDEGYEQYF.

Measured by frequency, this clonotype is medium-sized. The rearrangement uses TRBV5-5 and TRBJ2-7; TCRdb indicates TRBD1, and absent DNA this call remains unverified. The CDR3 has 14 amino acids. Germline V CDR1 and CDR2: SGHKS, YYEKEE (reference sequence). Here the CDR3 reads CASSPLGTSYEQYF.

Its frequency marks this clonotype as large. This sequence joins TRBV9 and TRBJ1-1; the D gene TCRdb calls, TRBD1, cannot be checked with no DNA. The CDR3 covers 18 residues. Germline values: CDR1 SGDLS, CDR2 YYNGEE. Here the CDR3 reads CASSVSLTGFGGNTEAFF.

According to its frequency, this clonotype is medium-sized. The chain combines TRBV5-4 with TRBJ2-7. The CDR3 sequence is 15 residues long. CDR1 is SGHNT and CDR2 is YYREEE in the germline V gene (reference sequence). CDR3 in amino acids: CASSLPSRGSDEQYF.

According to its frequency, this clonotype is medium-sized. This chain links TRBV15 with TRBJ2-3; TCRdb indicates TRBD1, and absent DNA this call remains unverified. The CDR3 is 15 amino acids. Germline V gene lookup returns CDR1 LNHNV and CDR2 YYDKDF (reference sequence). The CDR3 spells CATRGRGVSTDTQYF.

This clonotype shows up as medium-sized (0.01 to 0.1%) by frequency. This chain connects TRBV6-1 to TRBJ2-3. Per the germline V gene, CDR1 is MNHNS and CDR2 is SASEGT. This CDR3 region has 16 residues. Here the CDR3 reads CASSEGRGTLTDTQYF.

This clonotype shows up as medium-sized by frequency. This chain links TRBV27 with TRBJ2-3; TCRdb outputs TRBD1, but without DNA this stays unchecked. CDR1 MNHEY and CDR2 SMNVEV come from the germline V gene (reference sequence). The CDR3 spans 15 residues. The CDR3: CASSLAGQGAYTQYF.

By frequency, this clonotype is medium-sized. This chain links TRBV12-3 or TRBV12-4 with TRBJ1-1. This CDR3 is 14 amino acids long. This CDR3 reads CASSSRRENTEAFF.